The 12 T cell receptor beta chains presented below share a single source sample, sequenced in a study of shared T cell receptors in the human thymus. Produced via immunoSEQ multiplex PCR; TCRdb's table is partial and in-frame only. The sample yields hundreds of thousands of clones, around 87% seen once. This sample also belongs to another study, concerning human thymus T cells.

Material for sequencing was thymocytes. The receptor set was obtained from a boy younger than two with a congenital heart defect.

The rearrangement joins TRBV27 to TRBJ1-5, with TRBD1 matching over 11 bases. V lost 5 bases to trimming and J lost 3 bases; unmatched junction nucleotides: 12. CDR3 length: 18 amino acids. The germline V gene encodes CDR1 MNHEY and CDR2 SMNVEV (reference sequence). DNA for the CDR3: TGTGCCAGCAGTCCCCCTCATGGGACAGGGGGGATCAATCAGCCCCAGCATTTT. Residues: CASSPPHGTGGINQPQHF.

This sequence joins TRBV5-5 and TRBJ2-1, with TRBD2 matching 10 bases. Looked up from germline, CDR1 is SGHKS and CDR2 is YYEKEE (reference sequence). With V trimmed by 5 bases and J by 4 bases, 6 bases remained unmatched. This CDR3 comprises 15 residues. The CDR3 protein is CASSASGGLYNEQFF. CDR3 DNA: TGTGCCAGCAGTGCTAGCGGGGGCCTGTACAATGAGCAGTTCTTC. Supplemented by reference TRBV5-5 and TRBJ2-1, the full variable domain reads DAGVTQSPTHLIKTRGQQVTLRCSPISGHKSVSWYQQVLGQGPQFIFQYYEKEERGRGNFPDRFSARQFPNYSSELNVNALLLGDSALYLCASSASGGLYNEQFFGPGTRLTVL.

The chain joins TRBV11-3 to TRBJ2-1, with 11 bases matching TRBD2. V was clipped by 5 bases and J by 4 bases; unmatched bases: 10. This CDR3 is built from 17 residues. Germline CDR1 SGHNT, CDR2 YENEEA. The CDR3 is CASSPRWVAGGYNEQFF. CDR3 DNA sequence: TGTGCCAGCAGCCCTCGGTGGGTAGCGGGGGGGTACAATGAGCAGTTCTTC.

This clone appeared once. The chain joins TRBV19 to TRBJ2-2; a weak D match, TRBD2 (5 bases). Germline assignment: CDR1 LNHDA and CDR2 SQIVND (reference sequence). The CDR3 contains 15 residues. The V end was cut by 2 bases, the J end by 4 bases, with 11 bases between. The CDR3 DNA follows: TGTGCCAGTAGTATAAGCCGGGGTCGCACCGGGGAGCTGTTTTTT. It translates to CASSISRGRTGELFF.

The chain recombines TRBV9 with TRBJ2-2, with TRBD2 identical over 13 bases. This CDR3 is built from 18 residues. J was trimmed by 6 bases and V by 3 bases; bases with no gene match: 11. Germline V gene sequence: CDR1 SGDLS, CDR2 YYNGEE. The CDR3, as DNA: TGTGCCAGCAGCGGTCCGGGACTAGCGGGGAGTGCGGCCGGGGAGCTGTTTTTT. This codes for CASSGPGLAGSAAGELFF.

This chain connects TRBV4-2 to TRBJ2-1; maybe TRBD2 (6 bases). The CDR3 has 14 residues. The germline gives CDR1 LGHNA, CDR2 YNFKEQ. Trimming stripped 4 bases from V and 4 bases from J, with 11 bases between. The CDR3: CASSPSGTYNEQFF. The CDR3 DNA sequence: TGTGCCAGCAGCCCGTCAGGGACTTACAATGAGCAGTTCTTC.

This clone was detected only a few times. The V and J genes are TRBV5-4 and TRBJ1-3; D gene unclear. Trimming took 4 bases from V and 2 from J, leaving 16 bases between them. This CDR3 region has 16 residues. Germline V gene lookup returns CDR1 SGHNT and CDR2 YYREEE (reference sequence). CDR3 sequence: CASSSFLGKAGNTIYF. The CDR3, as DNA: TGTGCCAGCAGCAGCTTCCTGGGCAAGGCTGGAAACACCATATATTTT.

The chain is built from TRBV15 and TRBJ2-1; possibly TRBD2 for D (6 bases). CDR1 and CDR2 (germline): LNHNV, YYDKDF (reference sequence). Trimming pared 3 bases from V and 8 bases from J, leaving 11 bases between. The CDR3 sequence is 13 residues long. CDR3: CATSRPGLDEQFF. CDR3 nucleotide sequence: TGTGCCACCAGCAGGCCGGGACTCGATGAGCAGTTCTTC.

The rearrangement uses TRBV5-6 and TRBJ2-2; perhaps TRBD1 as D (6 bases). V lost 4 bases to trimming and J lost 7 bases, with 17 bases between them. The CDR3 loop spans 15 amino acids. CDR1 SGHDT and CDR2 YYEEEE come from the germline V gene. In DNA form, the CDR3 reads TGTGCCAGCAGCCACGCGGACAGCCCTCACGGGGAGCTGTTTTTT. This codes for CASSHADSPHGELFF.

The chain is built from TRBV11-2 and TRBJ1-1; no clear D gene. The CDR3 loop spans 14 amino acids. Germline V gene data show CDR1 as SGHAT and CDR2 as FQNNGV. Trimming removed 8 bases from V and 3 bases from J, with 16 bases in between. Written as DNA, the CDR3 is TGTGCCAGCTCACCCACCAACGAGTACACTGAAGCTTTCTTT. Translated, it gives CASSPTNEYTEAFF.

The rearrangement joins TRBV5-6 to TRBJ2-7; 7 nucleotides agree with TRBD1. Germline trimming cut 0 bases from V and 3 bases from J; bases unmatched to any gene: 6. The CDR3 contains 15 residues. Germline loops: CDR1 SGHDT, CDR2 YYEEEE. The CDR3 nucleotides read TGTGCCAGCAGCTTGGTGGGACAGAGACTCTACGAGCAGTACTTC. Translated: CASSLVGQRLYEQYF.

The rearrangement joins TRBV27 to TRBJ2-7, with 7 bases identical to TRBD1. The germline V gene has CDR1 MNHEY and CDR2 SMNVEV (reference sequence). This CDR3 is built from 17 residues. The V gene end was trimmed by 0 bases and the J gene end by 2 bases; junction bases not matched to a gene: 10. The CDR3 loop reads CASSLSMKGGAAYEQYF. DNA of the CDR3: TGTGCCAGCAGTTTATCGATGAAAGGGGGCGCAGCCTACGAGCAGTACTTC.